This entry lists 2 T cell receptor beta chains sequenced from one sample in a study of T cells after yellow fever vaccination. TCRdb reprocessed the 5' RACE reads via MiXCR and lists one record per CDR3 protein. This table holds hundreds of thousands of distinct CDR3 sequences, 15% to 20% found once. The sequencing used PBMCs, collected before the yellow fever booster vaccination. Receptors were obtained from a man aged 18-30 years who received the YFV17D yellow fever vaccine.

This clonotype was counted many times. The DNA for the CDR3 is TGTGCCAGCAGCGTAGGGGGGGGCCGCTACGAGCAGTACTTC. Translated, it gives CASSVGGGRYEQYF. The chain combines TRBV9 with TRBJ2-7, with D possibly matching TRBD2 (7 bases). This CDR3 region has 14 residues. The germline V gene encodes CDR1 SGDLS and CDR2 YYNGEE. With 0 bases removed from V and 3 bases from J, the gap between germline ends came to 10 bases. Based on the CDR3 plus reference TRBV9 and TRBJ2-7, the full variable domain is DSGVTQTPKHLITATGQRVTLRCSPRSGDLSVYWYQQSLDQGLQFLIQYYNGEERAKGNILERFSAQQFPDLHSELNLSSLELGDSALYFCASSVGGGRYEQYFGPGTRLTVT.

This chain joins TRBV27 and TRBJ2-1, with 8 nucleotides matching TRBD2. Germline values: CDR1 MNHEY, CDR2 SMNVEV (reference sequence). J was trimmed by 2 bases and V by 4 bases; bases with no gene match: 4. The CDR3 is 15 amino acids. Here the CDR3 DNA reads TGTGCCAGCAGTTCCACGCGGGGGGCCTACAATGAGCAGTTCTTC. Protein sequence: CASSSTRGAYNEQFF.